The 31 T cell receptor beta chains in this list originate from one sample, sequenced in a study of early T cells in non-severe SARS-CoV-2 infection. TCRdb processed the 5' RACE reads anew with MiXCR; each CDR3 protein has one entry. The sample has 55,000 to 85,000 distinct CDR3 sequences; 8% to 10% are singletons. The sample was whole blood, taken at baseline. These receptors were obtained from an adult who was a healthcare worker with PCR-confirmed SARS-CoV-2 infection or an uninfected control (not recorded which).

This clonotype turned up a few times. This chain links TRBV3-1 with TRBJ2-5, with 8 bases identical to TRBD2. Trimming removed 3 bases from V and 6 bases from J; junction bases left unmatched: 12. Germline values: CDR1 LGHDT, CDR2 YNNKEL (reference sequence). The CDR3 covers 16 residues. CDR3 sequence reads: CASSQQLAGGSQTQYF. CDR3 nucleotide sequence: TGTGCCAGCAGCCAGCAGTTGGCGGGAGGTAGTCAGACCCAGTACTTC.

The chain employs TRBV7-2 and TRBJ1-4; D unresolved. Germline V gene sequence: CDR1 SGHTA, CDR2 FQGNSA. The V and J ends lost 1 base and 7 bases respectively, with 4 bases between them. This CDR3 spans 12 amino acids. CDR3 coding DNA: TGTGCCAGCAGCTTAGAAGGTGAAAAACTGTTTTTT. The encoded protein is CASSLEGEKLFF. Together with reference TRBV7-2 and TRBJ1-4, the CDR3 gives the full variable domain: GAGVSQSPSNKVTEKGKDVELRCDPISGHTALYWYRQSLGQGLEFLIYFQGNSAPDKSGLPSDRFSAERTGGSVSTLTIQRTQQEDSAVYLCASSLEGEKLFFGSGTQLSVL.

This clonotype was observed at least ten times. The chain recombines TRBV27 with TRBJ2-1, with 9 bases aligning to TRBD2. Germline V gene sequence: CDR1 MNHEY, CDR2 SMNVEV (reference sequence). The V and J ends lost 4 bases and 4 bases, in that order; junction bases with no gene match: 11. The CDR3 spans 17 residues. CDR3 sequence reads: CASSSQVTSGSYNEQFF. The CDR3 DNA follows: TGTGCCAGCAGTTCCCAGGTGACTAGCGGATCTTACAATGAGCAGTTCTTC.

This clonotype was found a few times. The rearrangement joins TRBV29-1 to TRBJ1-3; D remains ambiguous. V lost 6 bases, J lost 2 bases, and 5 bases lay in between. Germline values: CDR1 SQVTM, CDR2 ANQGSEA. CDR3 length equals 11 residues. CDR3 protein: CSVRTGNTIYF. DNA of the CDR3: TGCAGCGTCCGGACTGGAAACACCATATATTTT.

The chain has TRBV29-1 and TRBJ2-7, with D possibly TRBD2 on 6 matching bases. The CDR3 is made up of 11 amino acids. Trimming stripped 4 bases from V and 5 bases from J, with 9 bases between. Germline V CDR1 and CDR2: SQVTM, ANQGSEA. Here the CDR3 DNA reads TGCAGCGTTGTGGAGGGCCACGAGCAGTACTTC. Its translation: CSVVEGHEQYF.

V gene TRBV18 combines with J gene TRBJ2-7, with a tentative D call TRBD1 (6 bases). Trimming stripped 3 bases from V and 5 bases from J, with 17 bases between. The CDR3 is 15 amino acids. Germline V CDR1 and CDR2: KGHSH, LQKENI. The CDR3 coding sequence is TGTGCCAGCTCACCCCAGGGACATACTCTCCACGAGCAGTACTTC. It encodes CASSPQGHTLHEQYF. The whole variable domain, remainder taken from reference TRBV18 and TRBJ2-7, is NAGVMQNPRHLVRRRGQEARLRCSPMKGHSHVYWYRQLPEEGLKFMVYLQKENIIDESGMPKERFSAEFPKEGPSILRIQQVVRGDSAAYFCASSPQGHTLHEQYFGPGTRLTVT.

Many counts were recorded for this clonotype. The chain is built from TRBV24-1 and TRBJ2-2, with D possibly matching TRBD1 (5 bases). Trimming pared 5 bases from V and 7 bases from J, leaving 16 bases between. Germline-derived CDR1 and CDR2 are KGHDR and SFDVKD. The CDR3 is 15 residues long. The CDR3 DNA follows: TGTGCCACCAGTGTTAGGGCAGGGCAAAACGGGGAGCTGTTTTTT. Protein: CATSVRAGQNGELFF.

Worth noting for this clonotype: A junction boundary mismatches the germline segment, possibly from a read error. V is TRBV30 and J is TRBJ1-4, with 7 bases fitting TRBD1. Germline lookup yields CDR1 GTSNPN and CDR2 SVGIG (reference sequence). This CDR3 region has 14 residues. CDR3 in DNA: TGTGACTGGAGTGGGACAGTTAATAATGAAAAACTGTTTTTT. It is translated as CDWSGTVNNEKLFF.

Many counts were recorded for this clonotype. The chain is built from TRBV28 and TRBJ2-7; no reliable D call. Germline V gene lookup returns CDR1 MDHEN and CDR2 SYDVKM. Trimming took off 3 bases at V and 0 bases at J, with 12 bases between the two ends. The CDR3 spans 15 residues. The CDR3, as DNA: TGTGCCAGCAGTTTGGGGATGCGAAGCTCCTACGAGCAGTACTTC. The encoded protein is CASSLGMRSSYEQYF.

This clonotype has at least ten counts. The rearrangement joins TRBV7-8 to TRBJ2-4; D may be TRBD1 (6 bases). This CDR3 contains 14 residues. Per the germline V gene, CDR1 is SGHVS and CDR2 is FQNEAQ. V lost 0 bases to trimming and J lost 8 bases, with 11 bases between them. CDR3 protein: CASSLAGAGDIQYF. CDR3 nucleotide sequence: TGTGCCAGCAGCTTAGCGGGGGCCGGGGACATTCAGTACTTC. Complete variable domain (other parts from reference TRBV7-8 and TRBJ2-4): GAGVSQSPRYKVAKRGQDVALRCDPISGHVSLFWYQQALGQGPEFLTYFQNEAQLDKSGLPSDRFFAERPEGSVSTLKIQRTQQEDSAVYLCASSLAGAGDIQYFGAGTRLSVL.

This rearrangement joins TRBV6-6 to TRBJ2-2, with 9 positions matching TRBD1. The CDR3 runs to 16 residues. Looked up from germline, CDR1 is MNHNY and CDR2 is SVGAGI (reference sequence). V lost 5 bases and J lost 4; bases outside the gene matches: 8. Written as DNA, the CDR3 is TGTGCCAGCAGTGCCCTCCGGGACAGGGCCACCGGGGAGCTGTTTTTT. As protein: CASSALRDRATGELFF.

V is TRBV28 and J is TRBJ2-7; possibly TRBD2 for D (5 bases). CDR1 MDHEN and CDR2 SYDVKM come from the germline V gene. The CDR3 runs 12 residues. The germline V and J ends were trimmed by 11 bases and 6 bases, with 17 bases remaining between them. In DNA form, the CDR3 reads TGTGCCGCCCGGGGTCTCCCAGGCGAGCAGTACTTC. Its translation is CAARGLPGEQYF.

The chain joins TRBV28 to TRBJ1-1, with D tentatively TRBD1 (5 bases). Per the germline V gene, CDR1 is MDHEN and CDR2 is SYDVKM. CDR3 length: 13 residues. V lost 3 bases to trimming and J lost 4 bases, with 9 bases between them. In nucleotides, the CDR3 is TGTGCCAGCAGTTTCAGGGAATTCACTGAAGCTTTCTTT. Residues: CASSFREFTEAFF. The entire variable domain, with the rest obtained from reference TRBV28 and TRBJ1-1, is as follows: DVKVTQSSRYLVKRTGEKVFLECVQDMDHENMFWYRQDPGLGLRLIYFSYDVKMKEKGDIPEGYSVSREKKERFSLILESASTNQTSMYLCASSFREFTEAFFGQGTRLTVV.

This clonotype was seen a few times. The chain has TRBV4-3 and TRBJ2-1, with D uncertain. V lost 0 bases to trimming and J lost 2 bases, with 8 bases between them. Germline V lookup: CDR1 LGHNA, CDR2 YSLEER. The CDR3 sequence is 15 residues long. CDR3 sequence: CASSQDLTAYNEQFF. The CDR3 DNA reads as TGCGCCAGCAGCCAAGACTTGACTGCCTACAATGAGCAGTTCTTC.

The rearrangement joins TRBV7-2 to TRBJ2-1, with D unresolved. The germline V gene has CDR1 SGHTA and CDR2 FQGNSA. There are 12 residues in the CDR3. Trimming shortened V by 4 bases and J by 10 bases, and 11 bases separated the two germline ends. The CDR3: CASSSTPLEQFF. CDR3 nucleotide sequence: TGTGCCAGCAGCTCAACCCCGTTAGAGCAGTTCTTC.

This clonotype showed up many times. The J gene is TRBJ2-1, the V gene TRBV7-6; tentative D call: TRBD1 (5 bases). The V gene's germline CDR1 is SGHVS and CDR2 FNYEAQ. CDR3 length equals 13 residues. Trimming cost V 5 bases and J 2 bases, with 7 bases left between them. In DNA, the CDR3 is TGTGCCAGCAGCCGACAGCCCTACAATGAGCAGTTCTTC. It codes for CASSRQPYNEQFF.

This clonotype was seen ten or more times. The chain recombines TRBV6-6 with TRBJ1-6; D unresolved. This CDR3 comprises 14 residues. Germline V gene sequence: CDR1 MNHNY, CDR2 SVGAGI (reference sequence). Trimming left V 6 bases short and J 7 bases short, with 13 bases between. The CDR3 nucleotides are TGTGCCAGCAGGCCACGACAAGAGAATTCACCCCTCCACTTT. Residues: CASRPRQENSPLHF.

This sequence joins TRBV12-2 and TRBJ2-1; TRBD2, the table's D call, lacks a check against the DNA. TRBV12-2 is listed as a pseudogene. This CDR3 region has 19 residues. The CDR3: CASRLARFGLADENNEQFF. The CDR3, as DNA: TGTGCAAGTCGCTTAGCGCGGTTCGGCCTAGCGGACGAAAACAATGAGCAGTTCTTC.

This rearrangement joins TRBV12-3 or TRBV12-4 to TRBJ1-5, with D hard to call. Trimming took off 2 bases at V and 7 bases at J, with 9 bases between the two ends. The CDR3 covers 13 residues. The CDR3 DNA reads as TGTGCCAGCAGTTTACTGGATAAACAGCCCCAGCATTTT. Protein sequence: CASSLLDKQPQHF.

This clonotype was seen repeatedly, ten times or more. The chain uses TRBV4-3 and TRBJ2-3; D may be TRBD2 (6 bases). The CDR3 is 15 amino acids. Germline V gene sequence: CDR1 LGHNA, CDR2 YSLEER. V was clipped by 2 bases and J by 1 base, with 10 bases between them. The DNA for the CDR3 is TGCGCCAGCAGCCAATTTGGACTACGCACAGATACGCAGTATTTT. This codes for CASSQFGLRTDTQYF.

This clonotype has more than one count but fewer than ten. The chain combines TRBV7-3 with TRBJ2-1, with 12 positions matching TRBD2. The V gene's germline CDR1 is SGHTA and CDR2 FQGTGA. After removal of 4 bases from V and 1 base from J, the junction contained 8 bases not matched to a gene. The CDR3 has 18 amino acids. The CDR3 sequence is CASSSSGTSGWSYNEQFF. The CDR3 DNA sequence: TGTGCCAGCAGCTCATCCGGGACTAGCGGGTGGTCCTACAATGAGCAGTTCTTC.

CDR3 loop: CSARQGTNTEAFF. The CDR3 DNA follows: TGCAGCGCCAGACAGGGTACGAACACTGAAGCTTTCTTT. The chain combines TRBV29-1 with TRBJ1-1; 7 bases are a match to TRBD1. Germline V gene data show CDR1 as SQVTM and CDR2 as ANQGSEA. CDR3 length: 13 amino acids. J gave up 1 base and V 7 bases, and 6 bases lay outside the gene matches.

The table lists this clonotype with many counts. The CDR3 region is CASSLGSGEGAFF. Written as DNA, the CDR3 is TGTGCCAGCAGCTTGGGGTCGGGAGAGGGAGCTTTCTTT. The chain joins TRBV5-6 to TRBJ1-1, with D unresolved. This CDR3 has 13 residues. Germline assignment: CDR1 SGHDT and CDR2 YYEEEE. With 0 bases removed from V and 10 bases from J, the gap between germline ends came to 13 bases.

In this sample, this clonotype turned up many times. The V and J genes are TRBV28 and TRBJ2-3; D call uncertain. V lost 7 bases and J lost 3, with 17 bases in between. CDR1 and CDR2 from the germline V gene are MDHEN and SYDVKM. This CDR3 has 15 residues. The CDR3 DNA sequence: TGTGCCAGCAAAGGAACCCCGAGTGGTACAGATACGCAGTATTTT. Protein: CASKGTPSGTDTQYF.

This clonotype was detected only a few times. The chain carries TRBV4-2 and TRBJ1-2; 9 positions agree with TRBD1. The J segment lost 1 base and the V segment lost 6 bases, leaving 9 bases of the junction unmatched. Germline V gives CDR1 LGHNA, CDR2 YNFKEQ. The CDR3 has 16 amino acids. For the CDR3, the DNA is TGTGCCAGCAGGCCTGTAAACAGGGGGCTTAACTATGGCTACACCTTC. It yields the protein CASRPVNRGLNYGYTF.

The rearrangement joins TRBV6-2 or TRBV6-3 to TRBJ2-6; unclear D gene. Germline-derived CDR1 and CDR2 are MNHEY and SVGEGT. There are 14 residues in the CDR3. V gave up 7 bases and J gave up 4 bases, with 11 bases separating them. The CDR3 region has the DNA TGTGCCAGCAAGACTCTCGTAGGGGCCAACGTCCTGACTTTC. Its protein product is CASKTLVGANVLTF.

This clonotype was counted between two and nine times. The chain combines TRBV20-1 with TRBJ1-4, with D possibly TRBD1 on 5 matching bases. The CDR3 totals 12 residues. Germline values: CDR1 DFQATT, CDR2 SNEGSKA (reference sequence). V dropped 6 bases and J dropped 6 bases, with 11 bases sitting between them. CDR3 region: CSAEDRYEKLFF. The CDR3 DNA sequence: TGCAGTGCCGAAGACAGATATGAAAAACTGTTTTTT.

This clonotype turned up a few times. The chain uses TRBV6-2 or TRBV6-3 and TRBJ2-5, with 10 bases identical to TRBD2. CDR3 length: 14 amino acids. Germline trimming cut 5 bases from V and 4 bases from J; bases unmatched to any gene: 4. From germline, CDR1 is MNHEY and CDR2 SVGEGT. The CDR3 sequence is CASSLLAGVETQYF. CDR3 nucleotide sequence: TGTGCCAGCAGTCTGCTAGCGGGAGTAGAGACCCAGTACTTC.

This chain uses TRBV4-1 with TRBJ2-3, with 7 nucleotides matching TRBD2. CDR1 and CDR2 (germline): MGHRA, YSYEKL. With V trimmed by 4 bases and J by 0 bases, 4 bases remained unmatched. The CDR3 has 15 residues. This CDR3 is CASSLGGGSTDTQYF. CDR3 bases: TGCGCCAGCAGCCTGGGCGGGGGTAGCACAGATACGCAGTATTTT.

The table lists this clonotype with many counts. V and J are TRBV28 and TRBJ2-1; 9 bases agree with TRBD2. The CDR3 loop spans 16 amino acids. V trimming: 1 base; J trimming: 2 bases; junction bases outside the gene matches: 3. Looked up from germline, CDR1 is MDHEN and CDR2 is SYDVKM. The chain's CDR3 is CASSLSLAGTYNEQFF. As DNA, the CDR3 is TGTGCCAGCAGTTTATCTCTAGCGGGGACCTACAATGAGCAGTTCTTC.

This clonotype came up many times. CDR3 sequence: CASSNTGGNQPQHF. CDR3 coding DNA: TGTGCCAGTAGTAATACAGGAGGCAATCAGCCCCAGCATTTT. The rearrangement links TRBV19 to TRBJ1-5; D may be TRBD1 (5 bases). The germline gives CDR1 LNHDA, CDR2 SQIVND (reference sequence). Trimming pared 4 bases from V and 2 bases from J, leaving 9 bases between. The CDR3 is 14 residues long.